The sequence of this T cell receptor (beta chain) was determined in a study of blood T cells in healthy people across ages. Study-wide findings and caveats: The diversity estimates, figures obtained from one million T cells, were considered underestimates. Samples with more naive T cells showed higher observed beta diversity.

Then a second PCR, running about 6 to 12 cycles, was carried out with a sample-barcoded 5' primer and a J-beta primer mix. A template-switch adaptor containing 12 random nucleotides labeled each cDNA molecule. TCRdb fed the 5' RACE reads into MiXCR, producing one record per CDR3 protein. The profile shows some 730,000 distinct CDR3 sequences, 22% of them singletons. This clonotype has only a few counts. The antigen remains unidentified. This CDR3 spans 15 amino acids. The V and J ends lost 6 bases and 9 bases respectively, with 21 bases between them. Germline V lookup: CDR1 SNHLY, CDR2 FYNNEI. Those donating, healthy Caucasian individuals from Russia, were aged about 6 to 95.

V is TRBV2 and J is TRBJ2-1; D may be TRBD1 (7 bases). Sample: blood. The TCR comes from a man in his 70s in good health. The CDR3 bases are TGTGCCAGCAGGACGACAGGGCACAGGGGAGGTGAGCAGTTCTTC. Residues: CASRTTGHRGGEQFF.